Listed below are T cell receptor beta chains from one sample, sequenced in a study of T cell changes during pregnancy in multiple sclerosis. TCRdb's table, derived via immunoSEQ multiplex PCR, lists solely in-frame clones and lacks some. The table includes tens of thousands of clones, about nine tenths detected once. The specimen was CD4+ T cells from peripheral blood mononuclear cells, collected in the first trimester of pregnancy. Receptors were obtained from a female donor in good health, enrolled as a control in a pregnancy study. Both conserved end residues are part of each CDR3. D genes are given only for firm matches. Expanded clones get a size class; other rows say once, few or many, or leave the size out.

j_call,v_call,d_call,clone_size,cdr3_nt,cdr3_aa
TRBJ2-1,TRBV7-6,TRBD2,-,TGTGCCAGCAGCGATCAGCGGGGCAATGAGCAGTTCTTC,CASSDQRGNEQFF
TRBJ2-7,TRBV7-2,TRBD2,-,TGTGCCAGCAGCAAAGGACTAGCGGGGGGGCAAGAGCAGTACTTC,CASSKGLAGGQEQYF
TRBJ2-1,TRBV4-1,-,-,TGCGCCAGCAGCCAAGGCCGTACAGGGTTCAACAATGAGCAGTTCTTC,CASSQGRTGFNNEQFF
TRBJ1-5,TRBV7-2,TRBD1,-,TGTGCCAGCAGCTCATACAGGGGAAGCAATCAGCCCCAGCATTTT,CASSSYRGSNQPQHF
TRBJ1-5,TRBV5-1,-,-,TGCGCCAGCAGCCCGGGGGATCTGGGCAATCAGCCCCAGCATTTT,CASSPGDLGNQPQHF
TRBJ2-3,TRBV5-4,-,-,TGTGCCAGCAGCTTACGGACAGAAGGTGATACGCAGTATTTT,CASSLRTEGDTQYF
TRBJ2-7,TRBV5-6,TRBD1,-,TGTGCCAGCAGCTTCGACAGGGTAAGCGAGCAGTACTTC,CASSFDRVSEQYF
TRBJ1-6,TRBV15,-,once,TGTGCCACCAGCCCTAAGAGCTCCTATAATTCACCCCTCCACTTT,CATSPKSSYNSPLHF
TRBJ2-3,TRBV29-1,TRBD2,-,TGCAGCGTTGGCCGGACTAGCCAAGCTGAGGATACGCAGTATTTT,CSVGRTSQAEDTQYF
TRBJ2-2,TRBV30,-,once,TGTGCCTGGAGTGTAAGCGCCGGGGAGCTGTTTTTT,CAWSVSAGELFF
TRBJ1-2,TRBV28,-,-,TGTGCCACCCGACAGCAAGCTAACTATGGCTACACCTTC,CATRQQANYGYTF
TRBJ1-1,TRBV4-1,-,-,TGCGCCAGCAGACAAACCCGGGGCACTGAAGCTTTCTTT,CASRQTRGTEAFF
TRBJ1-2,TRBV7-2,-,-,TGTGCCAGCAGCTCCCGGCGGGGGGAATTACTGGGCTACACCTTC,CASSSRRGELLGYTF
TRBJ1-1,TRBV7-2,-,-,TGTGCCAGCAGCTTATGGGGAGAGGCCACTGAAGCTTTCTTT,CASSLWGEATEAFF
TRBJ2-3,TRBV29-1,-,once,TGCAGCGTTGAAGACCAGCGGGCTAGCACAGATACGCAGTATTTT,CSVEDQRASTDTQYF
TRBJ1-2,TRBV7-9,TRBD1,-,TGTGCCAGCAGCGCCCTCCCCGGGACAGGGGAGACGGGCTACACCTTC,CASSALPGTGETGYTF
TRBJ2-3,TRBV18,TRBD2,-,TGTGCCAGCTCACCACGTCTTATCACTAGCGGGAGCACAGATACGCAGTATTTT,CASSPRLITSGSTDTQYF
TRBJ1-2,TRBV5-1,TRBD1,few,TGCGCCAGCAGCCCGACAGGGGTCGGCTACACCTTC,CASSPTGVGYTF
TRBJ1-5,TRBV27,-,-,TGTGCCAGCAGTTTATCAGGACAGACTTATAGCAATCAGCCCCAGCATTTT,CASSLSGQTYSNQPQHF
TRBJ1-6,TRBV4-3,TRBD1,few,TGCGCCAGCAGCCAAGGGGCCGGGACAGCTAATTCACCCCTCCACTTT,CASSQGAGTANSPLHF
TRBJ1-1,TRBV2,TRBD1,-,TGTGCCAGCGGAGGACAGGGCCACACTGAAGCTTTCTTT,CASGGQGHTEAFF
TRBJ1-3,TRBV9,-,-,TGTGCCAGCAGCGTAGTTGCCAGCGGGGGAAACACCATGTATTTT,CASSVVASGGNTMYF
TRBJ1-2,TRBV5-1,-,-,TGCGCCAGCAGCTTTCCAGACAGCTATGGCTACACCTTC,CASSFPDSYGYTF
TRBJ1-6,TRBV4-1,TRBD1,-,TGCGCCAGCAGCGGGACCGGGACAGGGGCTTCACCCCTCCACTTT,CASSGTGTGASPLHF
TRBJ2-1,TRBV28,TRBD2,-,TGTGCCAGCAGTTTAGGTAGCGGGGGTACCAATGAGCAGTTCTTC,CASSLGSGGTNEQFF
TRBJ2-7,TRBV11-2,TRBD2,-,TGTGCCAGCAGCTTAGCTCTTGGGGAGGGAGGGAACGAGCAGTACTTC,CASSLALGEGGNEQYF
TRBJ1-2,TRBV4-3,-,-,TGCGCCAGCAGCCCGCAGGGTACTAACTATGGCTACACCTTC,CASSPQGTNYGYTF
TRBJ1-1,TRBV18,-,-,TGTGCCAGCTCATCCCTAGGGGGGGCTGAAGCTTTCTTT,CASSSLGGAEAFF
TRBJ2-1,TRBV29-1,-,-,TGCAGCGTTGGTAGCAGCTACAATGAGCAGTTCTTC,CSVGSSYNEQFF